One TCR beta chain is described in this entry. Its antigen is undetermined. This specimen belongs to a study of cytomegalovirus exposure and HLA in healthy donors. Primers: 60 Vbeta forward and 13 Jbeta reverse. Clones were read by immunoSEQ multiplex PCR, and TCRdb kept only the in-frame ones, dropping some. The sample has 150,000 to 200,000 clones; around 80% are singletons. The CDR3 spans 15 residues. CDR1 is WNHNN, CDR2 SYGVQD, per germline (reference sequence). Losses at the gene ends were 5 bases for V and 4 bases for J; bases not matched to a gene: 7. Study findings and constraints: A later analysis linked a missense DCLRE1C variant to TCR beta V- and J-gene trimming. At a 0.05 false discovery rate, a later analysis found about 17,000 TCR beta sequences to be associated with HLA alleles.

The sequenced sample consisted of PBMCs. V is TRBV10-1 and J is TRBJ2-2; 7 bases line up with TRBD2. The source is a female donor in good health and CMV-seronegative. The CDR3 DNA reads TGCGCCAGCAGTCCCGAACGCGGGGGCACCGGGGAGCTGTTTTTT. Translating gives CASSPERGGTGELFF.